This T cell receptor beta chain was recovered during a study of CXCR3-negative and CXCR3-positive naive CD8 T cells. UMI-labeled 5' RACE TRB cDNA libraries were prepared from the cells. Each CDR3 protein gets one entry in TCRdb, which reprocessed the 5' RACE reads and gives no DNA. The repertoire table contains 45,000 or so distinct CDR3 sequences. Overall study findings and caveats: Upon cryopreservation, CXCR3 expression partially decreased, and most assays used fresh PBMCs.

Worth noting for this clonotype: As yet, its antigen is unknown.

This CDR3 region has 16 residues. Germline-derived CDR1 and CDR2 are LGHNA and YNFKEQ. The V call is TRBV4-2, the J call TRBJ2-1. What was sequenced was naive CXCR3- CD8+ T cells from blood. Specified subset: CD45RO-CCR7+CD27+CD95- naive CD8+ T cells lacking CXCR3 (TNR3-). This receptor was taken from a human donor in good health. Some clones in this sample may be carry-over from other donors' samples. The CDR3 is CASSIRGLSSYNEQFF.